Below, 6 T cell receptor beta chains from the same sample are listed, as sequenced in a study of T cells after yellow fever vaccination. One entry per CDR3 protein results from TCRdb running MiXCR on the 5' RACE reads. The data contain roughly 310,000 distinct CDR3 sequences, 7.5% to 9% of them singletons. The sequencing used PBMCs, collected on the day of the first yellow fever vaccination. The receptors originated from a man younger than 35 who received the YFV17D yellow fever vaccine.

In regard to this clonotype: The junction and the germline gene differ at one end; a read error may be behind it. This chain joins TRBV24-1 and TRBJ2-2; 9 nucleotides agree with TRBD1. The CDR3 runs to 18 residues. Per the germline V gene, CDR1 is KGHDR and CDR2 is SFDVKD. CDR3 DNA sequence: TGTGCCTCCAGTGATCCCTCGATGGGACAGGGAGGCACCGGGGAGCTGTTTTTT. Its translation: CASSDPSMGQGGTGELFF.

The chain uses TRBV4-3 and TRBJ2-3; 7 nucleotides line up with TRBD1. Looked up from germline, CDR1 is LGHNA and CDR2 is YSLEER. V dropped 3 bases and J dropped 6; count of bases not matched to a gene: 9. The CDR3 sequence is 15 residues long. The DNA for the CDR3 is TGCGCCAGCAGCCAGACATCGGCGACAGGGGATACGCAGTATTTT. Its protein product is CASSQTSATGDTQYF.

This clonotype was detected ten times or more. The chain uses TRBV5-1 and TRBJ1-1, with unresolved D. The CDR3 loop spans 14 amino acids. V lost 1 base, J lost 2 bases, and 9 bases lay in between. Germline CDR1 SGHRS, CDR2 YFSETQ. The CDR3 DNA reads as TGCGCCAGCAGCTTGATGTTACGCAACACTGAAGCTTTCTTT. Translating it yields CASSLMLRNTEAFF.

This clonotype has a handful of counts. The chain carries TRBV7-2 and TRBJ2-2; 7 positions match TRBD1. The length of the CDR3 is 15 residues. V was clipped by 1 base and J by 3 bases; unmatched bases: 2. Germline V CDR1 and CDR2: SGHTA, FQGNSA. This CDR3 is CASSLGRGYTGELFF. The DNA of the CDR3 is TGTGCCAGCAGCTTAGGCAGGGGGTACACCGGGGAGCTGTTTTTT.

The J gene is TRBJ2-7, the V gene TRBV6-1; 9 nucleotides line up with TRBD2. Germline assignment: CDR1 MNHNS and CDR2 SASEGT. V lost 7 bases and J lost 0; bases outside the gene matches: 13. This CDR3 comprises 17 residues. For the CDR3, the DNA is TGTGCCAGCACCCCTACGGCACTAGCGGGTAGCTCCTACGAGCAGTACTTC. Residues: CASTPTALAGSSYEQYF.

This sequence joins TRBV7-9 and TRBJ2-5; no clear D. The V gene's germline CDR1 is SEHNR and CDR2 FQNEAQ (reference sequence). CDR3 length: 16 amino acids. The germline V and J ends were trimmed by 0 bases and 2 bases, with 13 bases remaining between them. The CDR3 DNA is TGTGCCAGCAGCTTAGCTCTGACGCGCCCTCAAGAGACCCAGTACTTC. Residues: CASSLALTRPQETQYF.